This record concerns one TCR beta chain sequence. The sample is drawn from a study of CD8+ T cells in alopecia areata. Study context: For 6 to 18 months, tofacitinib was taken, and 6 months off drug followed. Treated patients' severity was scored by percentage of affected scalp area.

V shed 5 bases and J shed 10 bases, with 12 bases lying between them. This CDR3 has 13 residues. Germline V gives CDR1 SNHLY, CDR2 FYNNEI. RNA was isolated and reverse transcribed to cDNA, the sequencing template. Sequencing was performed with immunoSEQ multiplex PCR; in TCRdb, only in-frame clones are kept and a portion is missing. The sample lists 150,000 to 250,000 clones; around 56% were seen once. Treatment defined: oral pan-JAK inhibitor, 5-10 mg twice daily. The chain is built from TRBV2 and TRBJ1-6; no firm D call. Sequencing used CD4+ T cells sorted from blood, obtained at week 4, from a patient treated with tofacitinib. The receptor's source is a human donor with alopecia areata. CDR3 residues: CASSTGPESPLHF. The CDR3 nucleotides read TGTGCCAGCAGTACCGGGCCCGAGTCACCCCTCCACTTT.